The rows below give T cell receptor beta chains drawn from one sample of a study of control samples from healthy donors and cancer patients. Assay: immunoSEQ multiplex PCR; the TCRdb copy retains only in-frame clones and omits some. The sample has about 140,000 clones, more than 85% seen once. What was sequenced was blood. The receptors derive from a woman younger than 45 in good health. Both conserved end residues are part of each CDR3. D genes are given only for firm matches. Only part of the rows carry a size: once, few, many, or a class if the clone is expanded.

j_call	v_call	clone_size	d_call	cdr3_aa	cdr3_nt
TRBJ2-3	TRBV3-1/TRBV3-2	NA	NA	CASSGGTGTDTQYF	TGTGCCAGCAGCGGGGGGACTGGCACAGATACGCAGTATTTT
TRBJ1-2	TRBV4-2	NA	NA	CASSQAGLGAGTNYGYTF	TGTGCCAGCAGCCAAGCGGGGCTGGGGGCAGGGACCAACTATGGCTACACCTTC
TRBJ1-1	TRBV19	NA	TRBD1	CASSITGEGTEAFF	TGTGCCAGTAGTATAACAGGGGAGGGGACTGAAGCTTTCTTT
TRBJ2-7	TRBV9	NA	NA	CASSAGTGSGIYEQYF	TGTGCCAGCAGCGCCGGCACCGGGTCCGGGATTTACGAGCAGTACTTC
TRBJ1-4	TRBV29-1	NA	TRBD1	CSVESGTDPEKLFF	TGCAGCGTTGAAAGTGGGACAGACCCTGAAAAACTGTTTTTT
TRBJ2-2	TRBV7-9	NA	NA	CASSPTSVPGELFF	TGTGCCAGCAGCCCGACTTCGGTCCCCGGGGAGCTGTTTTTT
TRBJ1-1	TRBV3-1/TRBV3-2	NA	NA	CASSSREAPRFF	TGTGCCAGCAGCTCCCGTGAAGCCCCCCGCTTCTTT
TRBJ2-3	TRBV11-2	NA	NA	CASSSIYGSRDTQYF	TGTGCCAGCAGCTCCATCTACGGGAGTCGTGATACGCAGTATTTT
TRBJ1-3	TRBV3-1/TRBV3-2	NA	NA	CASSPVGGNTIYF	TGTGCCAGCAGCCCCGTCGGAGGGAACACCATATATTTT
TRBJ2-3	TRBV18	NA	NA	CASSPVGSTDTQYF	TGTGCCAGCTCACCAGTGGGCAGCACAGATACGCAGTATTTT
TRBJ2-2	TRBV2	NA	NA	CASSGRVLSGELFF	TGTGCCAGCAGTGGAAGGGTGCTCTCCGGGGAGCTGTTTTTT
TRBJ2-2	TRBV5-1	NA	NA	CASSLGGHTGELFF	TGCGCCAGCAGCTTGGGGGGCCACACCGGGGAGCTGTTTTTT
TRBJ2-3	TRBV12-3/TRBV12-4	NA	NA	CASTLGRTDTQYF	TGTGCCAGCACCCTCGGACGGACAGATACGCAGTATTTT
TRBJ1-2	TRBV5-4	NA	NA	CASSPATAYGYTF	TGTGCCAGCAGCCCTGCGACAGCCTATGGCTACACCTTC
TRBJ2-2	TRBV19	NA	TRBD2	CASSALREGWTGELFF	TGTGCCAGTAGTGCCCTCCGGGAGGGGTGGACCGGGGAGCTGTTTTTT
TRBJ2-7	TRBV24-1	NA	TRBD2	CATSDPSGSSYEQYF	TGTGCCACCAGTGATCCTAGCGGGAGCTCCTACGAGCAGTACTTC
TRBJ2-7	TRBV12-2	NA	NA	CASREVPGLTLYEQYF	TGTGCAAGTCGGGAAGTTCCAGGCCTTACCCTGTACGAGCAGTACTTC
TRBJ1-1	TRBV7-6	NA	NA	CASLPGMNTEAFF	TGTGCCAGCTTACCAGGAATGAACACTGAAGCTTTCTTT
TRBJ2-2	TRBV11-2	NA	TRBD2	CASRPTSGLNTGELFF	TGTGCCAGCAGACCCACTAGCGGGCTTAACACCGGGGAGCTGTTTTTT
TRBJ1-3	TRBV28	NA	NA	CASSRGSLGNTIYF	TGTGCCAGCAGCCGGGGGTCACTTGGAAACACCATATATTTT
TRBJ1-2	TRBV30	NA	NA	CAWSGGSGYTF	TGTGCCTGGAGCGGGGGTAGTGGCTACACCTTC
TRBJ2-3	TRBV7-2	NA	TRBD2	CASSGRLLAGGPRDTQYF	TGTGCCAGCAGCGGACGCCTACTAGCGGGAGGGCCCAGAGATACGCAGTATTTT
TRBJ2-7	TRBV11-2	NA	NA	CASSLVPYEQYF	TGTGCCAGCAGCTTAGTACCCTACGAGCAGTACTTC
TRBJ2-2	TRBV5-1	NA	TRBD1	CASSPKGGTGYTGELFF	TGCGCCAGCAGCCCCAAGGGGGGGACAGGGTACACCGGGGAGCTGTTTTTT
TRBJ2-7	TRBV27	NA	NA	CASSSPGMAGYEQYF	TGTGCCAGCAGTTCCCCCGGGATGGCGGGCTACGAGCAGTACTTC
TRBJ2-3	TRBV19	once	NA	CASSLSATNTDTQYF	TGTGCCAGTAGTTTGTCCGCTACAAACACAGATACGCAGTATTTT
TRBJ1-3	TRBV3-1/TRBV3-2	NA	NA	CASSRSVRDGNTIYF	TGTGCCAGCAGCCGCTCAGTCAGGGATGGAAACACCATATATTTT
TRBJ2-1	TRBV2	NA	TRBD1	CASSEPGQGSNEQFF	TGTGCCAGCAGCGAACCGGGACAGGGGTCCAATGAGCAGTTCTTC
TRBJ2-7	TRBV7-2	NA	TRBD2	CASSLAGTSDYEQYF	TGTGCCAGCAGCTTAGCAGGGACTAGCGACTACGAGCAGTACTTC
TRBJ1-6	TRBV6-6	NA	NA	CASTEPGVINSPLHF	TGTGCCAGCACTGAACCCGGGGTTATCAATTCACCCCTCCACTTT
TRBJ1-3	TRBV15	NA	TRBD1	CATSPQQGRVGNTIYF	TGTGCCACCAGCCCACAACAGGGGCGGGTAGGAAACACCATATATTTT
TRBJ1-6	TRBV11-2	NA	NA	CASSLGWARYNSPLHF	TGTGCCAGCAGCTTGGGGTGGGCTCGCTATAATTCACCCCTCCACTTT
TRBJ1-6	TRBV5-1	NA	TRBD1	CASSSTGDGSPLHF	TGCGCCAGCAGCTCGACAGGGGACGGGTCACCCCTCCACTTT
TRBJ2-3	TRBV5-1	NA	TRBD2	CASSLGYSGTDTQYF	TGCGCCAGCAGCTTGGGTTATAGCGGGACAGATACGCAGTATTTT
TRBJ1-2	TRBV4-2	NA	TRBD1	CASSQEGDRANYGYTF	TGTGCCAGCAGCCAAGAAGGGGACAGGGCAAACTATGGCTACACCTTC
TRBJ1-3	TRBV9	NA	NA	CASSSRGSGNTIYF	TGTGCCAGCAGCTCCAGGGGTTCTGGAAACACCATATATTTT
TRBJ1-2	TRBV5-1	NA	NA	CASSLAMGDYGYTF	TGCGCCAGCAGCTTGGCGATGGGCGACTATGGCTACACCTTC
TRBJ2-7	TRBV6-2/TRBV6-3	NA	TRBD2	CASSLGLAVYEQYF	TGTGCCAGCAGCCTGGGACTAGCGGTCTACGAGCAGTACTTC
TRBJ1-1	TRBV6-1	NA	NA	CASSEVWNTEAFF	TGTGCCAGCAGTGAAGTGTGGAACACTGAAGCTTTCTTT
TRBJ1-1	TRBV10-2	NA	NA	CASRNSGANTEAFF	TGCGCCAGCAGGAACTCAGGTGCCAACACTGAAGCTTTCTTT
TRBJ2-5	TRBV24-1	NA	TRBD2	CATSEDIGTSGRRRVRETQYF	TGTGCCACCAGTGAAGATATCGGGACTAGCGGGAGGAGGAGGGTTCGGGAGACCCAGTACTTC
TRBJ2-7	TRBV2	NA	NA	CASSYSEQYF	TGTGCCAGCAGTTACAGTGAGCAGTACTTC
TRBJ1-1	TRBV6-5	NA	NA	CASSFAGRAEAFF	TGTGCCAGCAGTTTTGCGGGACGGGCTGAAGCTTTCTTT
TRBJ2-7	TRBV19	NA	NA	CASSPTLGYEQYF	TGTGCCAGTAGTCCTACCCTTGGGTACGAGCAGTACTTC
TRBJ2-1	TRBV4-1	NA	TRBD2	CASSQETPREIFGQFF	TGCGCCAGCAGCCAAGAAACTCCGCGGGAGATTTTTGGTCAGTTCTTC
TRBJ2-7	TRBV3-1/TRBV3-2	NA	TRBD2	CASSPWTSGHYEQYF	TGTGCCAGCAGCCCCTGGACTAGCGGTCACTACGAGCAGTACTTC
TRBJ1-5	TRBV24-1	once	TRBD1	CATSDSSIPRTGGINQPQHF	TGTGCCACCAGTGATTCTAGTATACCCCGGACAGGGGGGATCAATCAGCCCCAGCATTTT